The 19 T cell receptor beta chains presented below share a single source sample, sequenced in a study of T cell clonality in common variable immunodeficiency. Here immunoSEQ multiplex PCR was the method, and the copy in TCRdb shows in-frame clones only, minus some. Singletons are absent from the sample, which has fewer than 65,000 clones. Source material: peripheral blood mononuclear cells. These receptors all come from a person aged 18 to 75 in good health.

In its sample, this clone was seen many times. The CDR3 is cut off 3 residues early in the read; its end comes from the germline J gene. The genes are TRBV5-1 and TRBJ2-7; D gene ambiguous. Trimming removed 0 bases at V and 3 bases at J, with 7 bases between. CDR1 and CDR2 from the germline V gene are SGHRS and YFSETQ. CDR3 length: 13 residues. The CDR3 DNA, read in part, is TGCGCCAGCAGCTTGGAGGGCAGCTACGAG. Its protein is CASSLEGSYE. From start to end, the CDR3 is CASSLEGSYEQYF.

The table lists this clone with a few counts. The read terminates 3 residues ahead of where the CDR3 ends, so the germline J gene completes it. This chain connects TRBV6-4 to TRBJ1-4; 8 bases are a match to TRBD1. The CDR3 has 16 residues. CDR1 and CDR2 (germline): MRHNA, SNTAGT. The CDR3 loop is CASSDRTGTGANVLFF. The CDR3 DNA, read in part, is TGTGCCAGCAGTGACCGGACAGGGACTGGGGCCAACGTA.

This clone was counted ten times or more. The read ends 3 residues before the CDR3 terminus; that terminus is restored from the germline J gene. The rearrangement joins TRBV10-3 to TRBJ2-5, with 9 bases lining up with TRBD2. The trim removed 7 bases at V and 5 bases at J, leaving 11 bases unmatched. The CDR3 is made up of 15 amino acids. Germline loops: CDR1 ENHRY, CDR2 SYGVKD. The covered CDR3 bases are TGTGCCATCAAGGCTAGCGGGGCGGATGGGGAGACC. This gives the protein CAIKASGADGET. The complete CDR3 sequence is CAIKASGADGETQYF.

Ten or more counts support this clone. CDR3 region: CASRGLALPSEQFF. CDR3 DNA (partial): TGTGCCAGCAGGGGACTAGCGTTACCATCTGAG. The rearrangement joins TRBV2 to TRBJ2-1, with 10 nucleotides matching TRBD2. The read falls 3 residues short of the CDR3 end, and the missing part is taken from the germline J gene. The germline gives CDR1 SNHLY, CDR2 FYNNEI. The V segment lost 6 bases and the J segment 9 bases; nucleotides outside the gene matches: 8. The CDR3 runs to 14 residues.

At least ten counts were recorded for this clone. The read ends 3 residues shy of where the CDR3 ends; the end is completed using the germline J gene. The chain carries TRBV4-1 and TRBJ2-1; D may be TRBD2 (6 bases). V lost 1 base, J lost 6 bases, and 19 bases lay in between. The CDR3 extends over 17 amino acids. The germline V gene encodes CDR1 MGHRA and CDR2 YSYEKL. The CDR3 bases that were read are TGCGCCAGCAGCCAAGTGCTTGCGGGGAAAGGCCTCAATGAG. Translation: CASSQVLAGKGLNE. The whole CDR3 sequence is CASSQVLAGKGLNEQFF.

This clone has a count of ten or more. The read comes to an end 3 residues before the CDR3 does, leaving the germline J gene to fill in the end. The gene calls are TRBV5-5 and TRBJ1-4; 7 bases are shared with TRBD1. The CDR3 covers 15 residues. CDR1 and CDR2 from the germline V gene are SGHKS and YYEKEE (reference sequence). The V and J ends lost 3 bases and 6 bases, in that order; junction bases with no gene match: 8. The sequenced part of the CDR3 DNA is TGTGCCAGCAGCTCCGATGGGGACAGAGATGAAAAA. This sequence encodes CASSSDGDRDEK. Given in full, the CDR3 is CASSSDGDRDEKLFF.

This clone was detected ten times or more. The read is 3 residues too short to cover the CDR3 end, so that end is filled in from the germline J gene. Other DNA sequences in this specimen translate into the identical CDR3. The chain uses TRBV5-1 and TRBJ1-3; D is ambiguous. Germline CDR1 SGHRS, CDR2 YFSETQ. The germline V and J ends were trimmed by 0 bases and 4 bases, with 8 bases remaining between them. The CDR3 is 14 amino acids. CDR3 sequence: CASSLGGGGNTIYF. CDR3 bases read: TGCGCCAGCAGCTTGGGAGGAGGGGGAAACACC.

This clone showed up many times. The read comes to an end 3 residues before the CDR3 does, leaving the germline J gene to fill in the end. This chain joins TRBV5-1 and TRBJ2-7; weak D call: TRBD2 (5 bases). The germline V and J ends were trimmed by 4 bases and 0 bases, with 20 bases remaining between them. Germline CDR1 and CDR2: SGHRS and YFSETQ. This CDR3 is 17 amino acids long. The CDR3 sequence: CASSGLAGKAGSYEQYF. The DNA read from the CDR3 is TGCGCCAGCAGCGGGCTAGCAGGCAAAGCCGGCTCCTACGAG.

The sample holds many counts of this clone. The read ends 3 residues early relative to the CDR3; the germline J gene fills the gap. The chain recombines TRBV5-4 with TRBJ1-2; D may be TRBD1 (6 bases). Trimming removed 4 bases from V and 1 base from J, with 14 bases in between. The germline CDR1 and CDR2 sequences are SGHNT and YYREEE (reference sequence). This CDR3 spans 15 amino acids. CDR3 bases read: TGTGCCAGCAGCCCTGGACAGCCGCATAACTATGGC. It translates to CASSPGQPHNYG. The full CDR3 protein reads CASSPGQPHNYGYTF.

This clone was counted ten times or more. The junction differs from germline at one of its ends, possibly a read error. The missing CDR3 end, 3 residues past where the read stops, is filled in from the germline J gene. The chain recombines TRBV4-2 with TRBJ1-2; 10 positions match TRBD1. The CDR3 is 15 residues long. CDR1 and CDR2 from the germline V gene are LGHNA and YNFKEQ. The CDR3 reads CASSATTGGGYGYTF. Incomplete CDR3 DNA: TGCGCCAGCAGCGCTACGACAGGGGGCGGCTATGGC.

This clone was observed at least ten times. The CDR3 end is not reached by the read, which stops 3 residues before it; the germline J gene fills it in. This chain uses TRBV7-3 with TRBJ2-5, with TRBD1 identical over 8 bases. The germline V gene encodes CDR1 SGHTA and CDR2 FQGTGA. The CDR3 contains 13 residues. J lost 7 bases, V lost 5 bases, and 6 bases had no gene match. The CDR3 sequence: CASSPGQGTTQYF. The sequenced CDR3 bases are TGTGCCAGCAGCCCTGGACAGGGTACGACC. The full variable domain, rest sourced from reference TRBV7-3 and TRBJ2-5, is GAGVSQTPSNKVTEKGKYVELRCDPISGHTALYWYRQSLGQGPEFLIYFQGTGAADDSGLPNDRFFAVRPEGSVSTLKIQRTERGDSAVYLCASSPGQGTTQYFGPGTRLLVL.

This clone was observed at least ten times. The sequenced CDR3 bases are TGTGCCAGTAGCGGGACTAGCGGTATGGACACCGGGGAG. This gives the protein CASSGTSGMDTGE. The whole CDR3 protein is CASSGTSGMDTGELFF. The chain recombines TRBV19 with TRBJ2-2; 11 bases are a match to TRBD2. The read ends 3 residues early relative to the CDR3; the germline J gene fills the gap. CDR1 and CDR2 (germline): LNHDA, SQIVND (reference sequence). The CDR3 is 16 amino acids. The V gene end was trimmed by 6 bases and the J gene end by 3 bases; junction bases not matched to a gene: 6.

In its sample, this clone was seen a few times. The read terminates 3 residues ahead of where the CDR3 ends, so the germline J gene completes it. The chain has TRBV7-9 and TRBJ1-1; possibly TRBD1 for D (6 bases). Germline-derived CDR1 and CDR2 are SEHNR and FQNEAQ (reference sequence). Trimming took 5 bases from V and 1 from J, leaving 14 bases between them. This CDR3 has 15 residues. This chain's CDR3 is CASSTRTAKNTEAFF. CDR3 DNA, as far as it was read: TGTGCCAGCAGCACGAGGACAGCAAAGAACACTGAA.

This clone was seen repeatedly, ten times or more. The read ends 3 residues shy of where the CDR3 ends; the end is completed using the germline J gene. The chain has TRBV19 and TRBJ1-1, with D possibly matching TRBD1 (5 bases). This CDR3 spans 11 amino acids. Germline V gene lookup returns CDR1 LNHDA and CDR2 SQIVND (reference sequence). V lost 7 bases, J lost 5 bases, and 8 bases lay in between. The CDR3 bases that were read are TGTGCCAGTAAGGGGATAACTGAA. Translated: CASKGITE. The full-length CDR3 reads as CASKGITEAFF.

This clone was observed many times. CDR3 amino acids: CASTQDRSSNQPQHF. The covered CDR3 bases are TGTGCCAGCACCCAGGACAGGTCTAGCAATCAGCCC. The V and J genes are TRBV12-3 or TRBV12-4 and TRBJ1-5; 7 bases map to TRBD1. The read falls 3 residues short of the CDR3 end, and the missing part is taken from the germline J gene. This CDR3 region has 15 residues. V was clipped by 7 bases and J by 0 bases; unmatched bases: 6.

At least ten counts were recorded for this clone. The CDR3 end is not reached by the read, which stops 3 residues before it; the germline J gene fills it in. The rearrangement uses TRBV20-1 and TRBJ2-3; 9 bases align to TRBD2. The V segment lost 2 bases and the J segment 3 bases; nucleotides outside the gene matches: 18. Germline values: CDR1 DFQATT, CDR2 SNEGSKA (reference sequence). This CDR3 has 19 amino acids. CDR3 residues: CSARSAGLASLLPTDTQYF. The part of the CDR3 DNA that was read is TGCAGTGCTAGAAGCGCGGGACTAGCTTCCCTGTTACCGACAGATACG.

This clone was found many times. With the read ending 3 residues before the CDR3 end, the germline J gene is used to fill in that end. This rearrangement joins TRBV2 to TRBJ2-7, with D uncertain. Germline values: CDR1 SNHLY, CDR2 FYNNEI. Trimming took off 5 bases at V and 2 bases at J, with 4 bases between the two ends. This CDR3 is 11 amino acids long. The CDR3 here is CASSQTYEQYF. The part of the CDR3 DNA that was read is TGTGCCAGCAGTCAGACCTACGAG.

This clone has ten or more counts. The CDR3 extends 3 residues past the end of the read, so its final part is completed from the germline J gene. The V and J genes are TRBV5-3 and TRBJ2-2; D not certain. TRBV5-3 is flagged as an ORF with uncertain function. The CDR3 is 15 residues long. Trimming pared 0 bases from V and 3 bases from J, leaving 9 bases between. CDR3 loop: CARSLGIVDTGELFF. The sequenced part of the CDR3 DNA is TGTGCCAGAAGCTTGGGAATAGTCGACACCGGGGAG.

This clone came up many times. The covered CDR3 bases are TGTGCCAGCCGCCGGACAGGGAACACTGAA. This gives the protein CASRRTGNTE. From start to end, the CDR3 is CASRRTGNTEAFF. This chain connects TRBV6-2 or TRBV6-3 to TRBJ1-1, with TRBD1 matching 7 bases. The read ends 3 residues early relative to the CDR3; the germline J gene fills the gap. Germline V gene lookup returns CDR1 MNHEY and CDR2 SVGEGT. This CDR3 has 13 amino acids. The V gene end was trimmed by 8 bases and the J gene end by 1 base; junction bases not matched to a gene: 4.